This T cell receptor (beta chain) was observed in a study of blood T cell repertoires in COVID-19. Turning to the study itself: Nucleic acid was either cDNA or gDNA, and it came from T cells, B-cell-depleted T cells, or PBMCs.

Using immunoSEQ multiplex PCR, the repertoire was profiled, and TCRdb retains in-frame clones only, with some absent. The sample records 100,000 to 150,000 clones, around 86% being singletons. Germline CDR1 is SEHNR and CDR2 is FQNEAQ (reference sequence). CDR3 size: 17 residues. V was shortened by 2 bases and J by 0 bases, with 14 bases between the two germline ends. This TCR came from a man older than 75 with active or convalescent COVID-19. V is TRBV7-9 and J is TRBJ2-1; D gene unclear. The sequenced sample was peripheral blood. The CDR3 protein is CASSLIGVEDSYNEQFF. CDR3 DNA: TGTGCCAGCAGCTTAATAGGAGTAGAGGACTCCTACAATGAGCAGTTCTTC.